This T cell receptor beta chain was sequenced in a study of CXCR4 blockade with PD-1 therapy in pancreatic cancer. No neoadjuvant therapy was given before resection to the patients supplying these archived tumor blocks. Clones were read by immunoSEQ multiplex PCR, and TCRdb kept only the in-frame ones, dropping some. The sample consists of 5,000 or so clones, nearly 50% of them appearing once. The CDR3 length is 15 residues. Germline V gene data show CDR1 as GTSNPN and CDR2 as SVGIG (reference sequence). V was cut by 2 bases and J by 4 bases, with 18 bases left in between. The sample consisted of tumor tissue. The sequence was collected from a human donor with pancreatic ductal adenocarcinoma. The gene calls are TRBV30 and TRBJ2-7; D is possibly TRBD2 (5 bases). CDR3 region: CAWSMRATPGYEQYF. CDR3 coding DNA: TGTGCCTGGAGTATGAGGGCGACCCCGGGATACGAGCAGTACTTC.